The next 23 T cell receptor beta chains were all read from a single sample in a study of cytomegalovirus exposure and HLA in healthy donors. PCR was performed using 60 Vbeta and 13 Jbeta primers. Libraries were prepared by immunoSEQ multiplex PCR; TCRdb keeps only in-frame clonotypes and omits some of them. Here the sample spans 190,000 or so clones, around 81% being singletons. Sequenced material: PBMCs. The receptors were gathered from a woman in her forties or fifties in good health and CMV-seropositive.

The chain combines TRBV7-6 with TRBJ2-3, with D uncertain. This CDR3 spans 11 amino acids. Germline CDR1 and CDR2: SGHVS and FNYEAQ. V lost 2 bases, J lost 5 bases, and 2 bases lay in between. This CDR3 is CASSLRDTQYF. CDR3 nucleotide sequence: TGTGCCAGCAGCTTACGAGATACGCAGTATTTT.

This chain links TRBV7-2 with TRBJ2-1; D might be TRBD2 (7 bases). Trimming pared 0 bases from V and 7 bases from J, leaving 10 bases between. The CDR3 is 14 amino acids. Germline loops: CDR1 SGHTA, CDR2 FQGNSA. CDR3: CASSLAGGPNEQFF. DNA of the CDR3: TGTGCCAGCAGCTTAGCGGGGGGGCCAAATGAGCAGTTCTTC.

This chain joins TRBV2 and TRBJ2-5; D unresolved. V gave up 8 bases and J gave up 4 bases, with 20 bases separating them. The CDR3 contains 15 residues. Germline CDR1 reads SNHLY; CDR2 reads FYNNEI. CDR3 DNA: TGTGCCAGCTCGGCGGATTTAGGAAAGTCAGAGACCCAGTACTTC. It is translated as CASSADLGKSETQYF.

The chain employs TRBV15 and TRBJ1-5; TRBD1 aligns across 10 bases. With 5 bases clipped from V and 6 bases from J, the junction kept 7 bases outside the gene matches. The CDR3 runs 15 residues. Germline V gene sequence: CDR1 LNHNV, CDR2 YYDKDF (reference sequence). The CDR3 loop reads CATSVRQGAGQPQHF. The CDR3, as DNA: TGTGCCACCAGCGTCCGACAGGGGGCGGGTCAGCCCCAGCATTTT.

The CDR3 here is CASSTTGWNYGYTF. The CDR3 DNA reads as TGTGCCAGCAGTACGACAGGGTGGAACTATGGCTACACCTTC. This chain uses TRBV28 with TRBJ1-2; 7 bases line up with TRBD1. The germline CDR1 and CDR2 sequences are MDHEN and SYDVKM. V lost 5 bases to trimming and J lost 2 bases; unmatched junction nucleotides: 5. The CDR3 extends over 14 amino acids.

The rearrangement uses TRBV18 and TRBJ2-7; 11 bases align to TRBD1. V lost 3 bases, J lost 4 bases, and 8 bases stayed unmatched. Looked up from germline, CDR1 is KGHSH and CDR2 is LQKENI. The CDR3 is 16 amino acids. As DNA, the CDR3 is TGTGCCAGCTCACCTCCCAACCGGGACAGGGGGTACGAGCAGTACTTC. Encoded protein: CASSPPNRDRGYEQYF. Full variable domain (missing parts from reference TRBV18 and TRBJ2-7): NAGVMQNPRHLVRRRGQEARLRCSPMKGHSHVYWYRQLPEEGLKFMVYLQKENIIDESGMPKERFSAEFPKEGPSILRIQQVVRGDSAAYFCASSPPNRDRGYEQYFGPGTRLTVT.

The rearrangement joins TRBV13 to TRBJ2-5, with D perhaps matching TRBD2 (5 bases). With the DNA end fitting TRBJ2-7 better, the J assignment may be wrong. The V gene's germline CDR1 is PRHDT and CDR2 FYEKMQ (reference sequence). The CDR3 loop spans 15 amino acids. The CDR3 region has the DNA TGTGCCAGCAGCTTAGACACCCTTCGAGGGTACGAGCAGTACTTC. The encoded protein is CASSLDTLRGYEQYF.

V is TRBV2 and J is TRBJ1-5; 12 bases agree with TRBD1. This CDR3 has 20 amino acids. CDR1 is SNHLY, CDR2 FYNNEI, per germline. Trimming cost V 5 bases and J 0 bases; bases outside gene matches: 14. CDR3 residues: CASSPGQGATILYSNQPQHF. The CDR3 DNA sequence: TGTGCCAGCAGTCCGGGACAGGGGGCAACCATTCTTTATAGCAATCAGCCCCAGCATTTT. Drawing the rest from reference TRBV2 and TRBJ1-5, the complete variable domain is EPEVTQTPSHQVTQMGQEVILRCVPISNHLYFYWYRQILGQKVEFLVSFYNNEISEKSEIFDDQFSVERPDGSNFTLKIRSTKLEDSAMYFCASSPGQGATILYSNQPQHFGDGTRLSIL.

CDR3: CASSPGGIAWTYNYEQYF. CDR3 bases: TGTGCCAGCAGCCCAGGGGGTATTGCCTGGACATACAATTACGAGCAGTACTTC. The genes are TRBV7-9 and TRBJ2-7; 7 bases align to TRBD1. Per germline, CDR1 SEHNR and CDR2 FQNEAQ (reference sequence). This CDR3 spans 18 amino acids. The V segment lost 5 bases and the J segment 4 bases; nucleotides outside the gene matches: 20.

In its sample, this clone was seen a few times. The genes are TRBV6-5 and TRBJ2-7; 9 bases match TRBD1. Germline loops: CDR1 MNHEY, CDR2 SVGAGI. The CDR3 spans 14 residues. The V gene end was trimmed by 3 bases and the J gene end by 7 bases; junction bases not matched to a gene: 7. This CDR3 is CASSYGDRVREQYF. CDR3 coding DNA: TGTGCCAGCAGTTATGGGGACAGGGTGAGGGAGCAGTACTTC.

The chain is built from TRBV30 and TRBJ2-5, with D maybe TRBD1 (6 bases). The J call may be wrong; the DNA end is better matched by TRBJ2-7. Germline V gene data show CDR1 as GTSNPN and CDR2 as SVGIG (reference sequence). The CDR3 extends over 14 amino acids. The DNA for the CDR3 is TGTGCCTGGAGCCCGGTCAGGGGCCTCTACGAGCAGTACTTC. Protein sequence: CAWSPVRGLYEQYF.

The rearrangement uses TRBV4-2 and TRBJ2-3; TRBD2 agrees at 11 bases. Germline V CDR1 and CDR2: LGHNA, YNFKEQ. V lost 5 bases and J lost 6; bases outside the gene matches: 10. The length of the CDR3 is 16 residues. The CDR3 DNA is TGTGCCAGCAGCGAACCAACTAGCGGGGGCGGGGATACGCAGTATTTT. Protein sequence: CASSEPTSGGGDTQYF.

The chain has TRBV5-1 and TRBJ1-2; 8 nucleotides agree with TRBD1. Per the germline V gene, CDR1 is SGHRS and CDR2 is YFSETQ. J was trimmed by 3 bases and V by 3 bases; bases with no gene match: 4. The CDR3 covers 14 residues. The CDR3 sequence: CASSYAGQDYGYTF. The CDR3 DNA is TGCGCCAGCAGCTACGCGGGACAGGACTATGGCTACACCTTC.

V and J are TRBV19 and TRBJ2-1, with TRBD2 matching 7 bases. Per germline, CDR1 LNHDA and CDR2 SQIVND (reference sequence). The CDR3 is 15 amino acids. J gave up 4 bases and V 3 bases, and 6 bases lay outside the gene matches. The DNA of the CDR3 is TGTGCCAGTAGTATGCAGCGGGGTAGGTACAATGAGCAGTTCTTC. Translating it yields CASSMQRGRYNEQFF.

This rearrangement joins TRBV5-1 to TRBJ2-1, with D perhaps TRBD2 (6 bases). This CDR3 has 15 residues. Trimming shortened V by 0 bases and J by 4 bases, and 11 bases separated the two germline ends. Germline V CDR1 and CDR2: SGHRS, YFSETQ. For the CDR3, the DNA is TGCGCCAGCAGCTTGGGGGCGGGGCAGTACAATGAGCAGTTCTTC. This gives the protein CASSLGAGQYNEQFF.

The chain recombines TRBV15 with TRBJ1-1; no definite D call. The germline gives CDR1 LNHNV, CDR2 YYDKDF (reference sequence). The length of the CDR3 is 14 residues. V lost 0 bases and J lost 4, with 9 bases in between. CDR3 nucleotide sequence: TGTGCCACCAGCAGAGACTTACTTGGCACTGAAGCTTTCTTT. Protein: CATSRDLLGTEAFF. The full variable domain, rest sourced from reference TRBV15 and TRBJ1-1, is DAMVIQNPRYQVTQFGKPVTLSCSQTLNHNVMYWYQQKSSQAPKLLFHYYDKDFNNEADTPDNFQSRRPNTSFCFLDIRSPGLGDTAMYLCATSRDLLGTEAFFGQGTRLTVV.

The chain has TRBV18 and TRBJ2-3; 9 bases agree with TRBD2. Germline loops: CDR1 KGHSH, CDR2 LQKENI. This CDR3 spans 15 amino acids. The junction had 7 bases not matched to a gene; V was cut back by 6 bases and J by 3 bases. The CDR3 spells CASSSGLAITDTQYF. The CDR3 region has the DNA TGTGCCAGCTCGTCCGGACTAGCGATTACAGATACGCAGTATTTT.

V usage is TRBV4-2 and J usage is TRBJ1-1; TRBD1 matches at 10 bases. V was pared by 6 bases and J by 8 bases, with 9 bases of the junction left unmatched. The CDR3 runs to 14 residues. From germline, CDR1 is LGHNA and CDR2 YNFKEQ. CDR3 nucleotide sequence: TGTGCCAGCAGTCTCACCGGGACAGGGGCCGAAGCTTTCTTT. Protein product: CASSLTGTGAEAFF.

V usage is TRBV5-1 and J usage is TRBJ2-3, with a possible D match to TRBD2 (5 bases). The CDR3 length is 16 residues. CDR1 SGHRS and CDR2 YFSETQ come from the germline V gene. Trimming shortened V by 4 bases and J by 2 bases, and 17 bases separated the two germline ends. CDR3 coding DNA: TGCGCCAGCAGCCGATCACCGGACTTTCTCACAGATACGCAGTATTTT. Translating it yields CASSRSPDFLTDTQYF.

J is TRBJ2-2 and V is TRBV29-1, with TRBD1 identical over 7 bases. Trimming cost V 4 bases and J 4 bases; bases outside gene matches: 3. The germline V gene encodes CDR1 SQVTM and CDR2 ANQGSEA. This CDR3 is 13 amino acids long. CDR3 sequence reads: CSVGQGITGELFF. CDR3 nucleotides: TGCAGCGTTGGACAGGGAATCACCGGGGAGCTGTTTTTT.

The CDR3 protein is CASSRSAGRNEQFF. The CDR3, as DNA: TGTGCCAGCAGCCGTAGCGCAGGGAGGAATGAGCAGTTCTTC. The chain recombines TRBV7-2 with TRBJ2-1, with D tentatively TRBD2 (6 bases). Between the trimmed V and J ends, which lost 5 bases and 7 bases, there was a span of 15 bases. Germline V CDR1 and CDR2: SGHTA, FQGNSA. The CDR3 consists of 14 residues.

The V call is TRBV5-1, the J call TRBJ1-1; possible D gene TRBD1, 5 bases. The V end was cut by 5 bases, the J end by 4 bases, with 6 bases between. From germline, CDR1 is SGHRS and CDR2 YFSETQ. CDR3 length: 11 amino acids. In DNA form, the CDR3 reads TGCGCCAGCAGACAGGCCACTGAAGCTTTCTTT. This gives the protein CASRQATEAFF.

CDR3 nucleotides: TGCGCCAGCAGCTTGGTTAGAGATGAGCAGTTCTTC. This gives the protein CASSLVRDEQFF. The J gene is TRBJ2-1, the V gene TRBV5-1; D gene ambiguous. CDR1 and CDR2 from the germline V gene are SGHRS and YFSETQ. Trimming pared 0 bases from V and 8 bases from J, leaving 6 bases between. CDR3 length: 12 amino acids.